This T cell receptor (beta chain) derives from a study of blood T cell repertoires in COVID-19. At the level of the study: In each case, the material was cDNA or gDNA derived from T cells, B-cell-depleted T cells, or PBMCs.

V was clipped by 0 bases and J by 9 bases, with 17 bases between them. In germline, CDR1 is LGHNA, CDR2 YNFKEQ. CDR3 length equals 15 residues. Assay: immunoSEQ multiplex PCR; the TCRdb copy retains only in-frame clones and omits some. The sample lists nearly 300,000 clones, approximately 90% occurring once. V is TRBV4-2 and J is TRBJ2-5; possible D gene TRBD2, 6 bases. What was sequenced was peripheral blood. This TCR was recovered from a woman in her twenties or thirties who had recovered from COVID-19. The CDR3 DNA reads as TGTGCCAGCAGCCAAGAATTTCGTCGGGAGTGGGCCCAGTACTTC. Its translation is CASSQEFRREWAQYF.